Here is one TCR beta chain with its context. No antigen is known for it. Base qualities are not provided; no much larger clone lies one nucleotide away. Library preparation was by the immunoSEQ multiplex PCR assay. Drawn from immuneACCESS, this table holds only the in-frame rearrangements with V and J called that TCRdb kept. Clones are partly lost; checked studies trace under half to an unresolved V gene and leave the rest unexplained. Here the sample has roughly 42,000 clones; around 63% occur a single time. The top ten constitute roughly 20% of the sample. This specimen comes from a study of radiotherapy plus CTLA-4 blockade in lung cancer (dated by TCRdb to between 2017 and 2018). Broadly, across the study: Objective responses occurred in about 20% of enrolled patients, and around 30% achieved disease control.

V is cut by 4 bases and J by 8 bases, and the space between the germline ends is 15 bases. As encoded in the germline V gene, CDR1 is SGDLS while CDR2 is YYNGEE. Its CDR3 holds 13 amino acids, cysteine through phenylalanine. This entry keeps only the CDR3 DNA: 39 bases, framed from base 1. Study-wide conclusions, independent of this receptor: After treatment with radiotherapy and ipilimumab, TCR clones that came from tumors expanded in the peripheral blood. Increased serum interferon-beta after radiation, together with early dynamic changes in blood T cell clones, were reported to be the strongest predictors of response.

The study evaluated CTLA-4 blockade (ipilimumab) given together with focal radiation therapy in patients who had chemo-refractory metastatic non-small-cell lung cancer. The chain couples TRBV9 to TRBJ1-1, with no confident D gene call. This clonotype was sampled from a human donor with non-small cell lung cancer who had a partial response to radiotherapy plus ipilimumab. Material: peripheral blood, obtained from a patient treated with radiotherapy plus ipilimumab. Read as DNA, the sequence is TGTGCCAGCAGCCCCACCTTTTCGGGAGAAGCTTTCTTT. Its translation reads: CASSPTFSGEAFF.